The clone carrying this T cell receptor (beta chain) occurred many times. Its cognate antigen is unknown. CDR3 size: 14 residues. Germline CDR1 reads SGHRS; CDR2 reads YFSETQ. Trimming took 4 bases from V and 5 from J; bases not matched to a gene: 4. MiXCR was run by TCRdb on the 5' RACE reads, yielding one entry per CDR3 protein. Of around 250,000 distinct CDR3 sequences in the sample, about 10% were seen once. These data belong to a study of CD8 T cells in ankylosing spondylitis. Study outcomes and limitations: Ankylosing spondylitis blood appeared to carry a characteristic TCR beta motif of roughly 8 highly homologous variants. A number of the motif variants had already been described in reactive arthritis synovial fluid and blood. Within matched ankylosing spondylitis synovial fluid, disease-linked clones were reportedly significantly enriched.

This TCR was sampled from a male donor with ankylosing spondylitis or in good health (not recorded which). The chain joins TRBV5-1 to TRBJ2-7; 12 bases match TRBD1. Sequencing was done on a sample of blood, either unsorted or a sorted T cell fraction (not recorded which). In DNA, the CDR3 is TGCGCCAGCAGCGGGACAGGGGGCAAGAACGAGCAGTACTTC. Its translation: CASSGTGGKNEQYF.